Sequencing of this T cell receptor beta chain was carried out in a study of cytomegalovirus exposure and HLA in healthy donors. Study-level points and caveats: Under in vitro conditions, three CMV-associated chains were confirmed as specific for CMV antigens. Cytomegalovirus status, reportedly, was diagnosed with high specificity and sensitivity by the classifier. 150 to 200 TCR beta chains were listed as cytomegalovirus-associated.

TCRdb's copy holds only in-frame clones and misses some; the assay was immunoSEQ multiplex PCR. The repertoire includes about 150,000 clones, roughly 86% of them detected once, and 3.5% to 5% sits in the top ten. The CDR3 has 12 amino acids. Germline CDR1 is SQVTM and CDR2 is ANQGSEA. Trimming cost V 7 bases and J 8 bases; bases outside gene matches: 7. On this clone itself: Its antigen remains unidentified.

V is TRBV29-1 and J is TRBJ1-4; TRBD1 aligns across 7 bases. This sequence originates from a man younger than 35 in good health and CMV-seropositive. Sequences were obtained from PBMCs. CDR3 DNA: TGCAGCGCCAAGACGGACAGGGAAAAACTGTTTTTT. Residues: CSAKTDREKLFF. The whole variable domain, filled in from reference TRBV29-1 and TRBJ1-4, reads SAVISQKPSRDICQRGTSLTIQCQVDSQVTMMFWYRQQPGQSLTLIATANQGSEATYESGFVIDKFPISRPNLTFSTLTVSNMSPEDSSIYLCSAKTDREKLFFGSGTQLSVL.